The 7 T cell receptor beta chains reported below all come from one sample, sequenced in a study of T cells after yellow fever vaccination. Each CDR3 protein gets one entry after TCRdb re-called the 5' RACE reads with MiXCR. Counted here are under 700,000 distinct CDR3 sequences, approximately 16% occurring once; the ten biggest clones make up 17%. This sample comprised PBMCs, obtained around 5 days after the first yellow fever vaccination. These receptor sequences come from a man in his late teens or twenties who received the YFV17D yellow fever vaccine.

This clonotype was seen a handful of times. The chain recombines TRBV19 with TRBJ2-1; 12 nucleotides agree with TRBD2. Germline CDR1 is LNHDA and CDR2 is SQIVND (reference sequence). The CDR3 extends over 17 amino acids. Trimming removed 8 bases from V and 8 bases from J; junction bases left unmatched: 16. CDR3 DNA: TGTGCCAGTGGCGGAGGACTAGCGGGGACCTTAAAGGATGAGCAGTTCTTC. This sequence encodes CASGGGLAGTLKDEQFF.

This clonotype showed up many times. V gene TRBV12-3 or TRBV12-4 combines with J gene TRBJ2-4; 9 bases map to TRBD2. This CDR3 is built from 14 residues. V was clipped by 6 bases and J by 6 bases; unmatched bases: 6. The CDR3 is CASRRTSAGNIQYF. In DNA form, the CDR3 reads TGTGCCAGCAGACGGACTAGCGCGGGAAACATTCAGTACTTC.

The rearrangement links TRBV7-2 to TRBJ2-7; 7 bases map to TRBD1. The V segment lost 1 base and the J segment 1 base; nucleotides outside the gene matches: 4. The germline V gene encodes CDR1 SGHTA and CDR2 FQGNSA. The CDR3 length is 15 residues. Written as DNA, the CDR3 is TGTGCCAGCAGCTTAGGCCCGACAGGGTCCTACGAGCAGTACTTC. Its protein is CASSLGPTGSYEQYF.

The V and J genes are TRBV12-3 or TRBV12-4 and TRBJ2-7, with a possible D match to TRBD1 (6 bases). This CDR3 spans 17 amino acids. V lost 11 bases, J lost 2 bases, and 28 bases lay in between. CDR3 sequence (DNA): TGTGCCTTCAGCTTTGGCCTAAATACAGGGATCACCTACGAGCAGTACTTC. Translation gives CAFSFGLNTGITYEQYF.

Notes on this clonotype: The DNA is left out, because the CDR3 cannot be placed on it with certainty; the CDR3 is given as TCRdb lists it. V and J are TRBV4-1 and TRBJ1-5; the D segment call TRBD1 is taken from the table without a DNA check. The CDR3 is 14 amino acids long, termini counted. Germline assignment: CDR1 MGHRA and CDR2 YSYEKL. This CDR3 reads CASSQGRAGQPQHF.

V gene TRBV4-1 combines with J gene TRBJ1-6; D remains ambiguous. The germline gives CDR1 MGHRA, CDR2 YSYEKL. CDR3 length: 19 amino acids. V lost 0 bases to trimming and J lost 3 bases, with 18 bases between them. The CDR3 reads CASSQEKMTGGDYNSPLHF. DNA for the CDR3: TGCGCCAGCAGCCAAGAAAAAATGACCGGCGGGGACTATAATTCACCCCTCCACTTT.

CDR3: CASSNPGTDYEQYF. CDR3 sequence (DNA): TGCGCCAGCAGCAACCCAGGGACAGACTACGAGCAGTACTTC. The V gene is TRBV5-1, the J gene TRBJ2-7, with 7 bases fitting TRBD1. Trimming took 4 bases from V and 3 from J; bases not matched to a gene: 7. Germline CDR1 is SGHRS and CDR2 is YFSETQ. The CDR3 totals 14 residues. Full variable domain (remainder filled in from reference TRBV5-1 and TRBJ2-7): KAGVTQTPRYLIKTRGQQVTLSCSPISGHRSVSWYQQTPGQGLQFLFEYFSETQRNKGNFPGRFSGRQFSNSRSEMNVSTLELGDSALYLCASSNPGTDYEQYFGPGTRLTVT.